This passage covers 30 T cell receptor beta chains from one sample sequenced in a study of blood T cell repertoires in COVID-19. TCRdb's copy holds only in-frame clones and misses some; the assay was immunoSEQ multiplex PCR. The profile shows roughly 150,000 clones, 70% to 90% of them singletons. Sequencing was carried out using peripheral blood. These receptors all stem from an elderly woman with COVID-19, enrolled during active disease.

This sequence joins TRBV6-1 and TRBJ1-5; the D is unclear. CDR3 length equals 15 residues. CDR1 is MNHNS, CDR2 SASEGT, per germline. Trimming shortened V by 0 bases and J by 6 bases, and 12 bases separated the two germline ends. CDR3 in DNA: TGTGCCAGCAGTGAAGCGCTTCCGGGAGGTCAGCCCCAGCATTTT. Protein sequence: CASSEALPGGQPQHF.

This clone was observed a few times. The chain carries TRBV28 and TRBJ2-2; 10 bases align to TRBD2. Germline CDR1 is MDHEN and CDR2 is SYDVKM. With V trimmed by 4 bases and J by 5 bases, 4 bases remained unmatched. This CDR3 has 15 residues. CDR3 nucleotide sequence: TGTGCCAGCAGTTCAGCGGGAGGGCCTACCGGGGAGCTGTTTTTT. Translating it yields CASSSAGGPTGELFF.

This clone has a handful of counts. V gene TRBV4-1 combines with J gene TRBJ2-3; the D gene is possibly TRBD2 (7 bases). The CDR3 is 17 residues long. Germline values: CDR1 MGHRA, CDR2 YSYEKL. V was trimmed by 1 base and J by 3 bases, leaving 17 bases between them. CDR3 sequence (DNA): TGCGCCAGCAGCCAAGCGGGGGGCCCTTTCGGGACAGATACGCAGTATTTT. Translation: CASSQAGGPFGTDTQYF.

The CDR3 DNA reads TGTGCCAGTGACAACAACTATGGCTACACCTTC. Encoded protein: CASDNNYGYTF. V usage is TRBV2 and J usage is TRBJ1-2; D remains unclear. Trimming took 9 bases from V and 2 from J, leaving 7 bases between them. The CDR3 spans 11 residues. Germline lookup yields CDR1 SNHLY and CDR2 FYNNEI.

V gene TRBV4-1 combines with J gene TRBJ1-4; D is ambiguous. Germline V lookup: CDR1 MGHRA, CDR2 YSYEKL. V dropped 2 bases and J dropped 8 bases, with 9 bases sitting between them. This CDR3 comprises 13 residues. DNA of the CDR3: TGCGCCAGCAGCCAACAACGCCAGGAAAAACTGTTTTTT. Protein sequence: CASSQQRQEKLFF.

With regard to this clone: Other DNA sequences in the sample encode the same CDR3. The chain couples TRBV2 to TRBJ1-1; D might be TRBD1 (5 bases). CDR3 length equals 13 residues. Germline V gives CDR1 SNHLY, CDR2 FYNNEI. The ends were cut back, 11 bases at V and 5 bases at J, with 18 bases in the middle. The chain's CDR3 is CAWGRGRGTEAFF. CDR3 DNA sequence: TGTGCCTGGGGGAGAGGGCGGGGGACTGAAGCTTTCTTT.

The chain has TRBV9 and TRBJ1-2; D is possibly TRBD1 (6 bases). The germline CDR1 and CDR2 sequences are SGDLS and YYNGEE. The CDR3 totals 14 residues. V lost 8 bases, J lost 7 bases, and 21 bases lay in between. The CDR3 nucleotides are TGTGCCAGTCGACAGGACCCCCTCCTAGGTGGCTACACCTTC. It is translated as CASRQDPLLGGYTF.

V usage is TRBV2 and J usage is TRBJ1-2; no firm D call. The V gene's germline CDR1 is SNHLY and CDR2 FYNNEI. V dropped 6 bases and J dropped 1 base, with 12 bases sitting between them. CDR3 size: 14 residues. CDR3 sequence reads: CASRSDGGNYGYTF. The DNA for the CDR3 is TGTGCCAGCAGGTCGGACGGAGGTAACTATGGCTACACCTTC.

CDR3 nucleotide sequence: TGTGCCAGCAGACAGGGGGGTCAAGAGACCCAGTACTTC. Translated: CASRQGGQETQYF. The chain is built from TRBV6-5 and TRBJ2-5, with 8 bases lining up with TRBD1. V trimming: 6 bases; J trimming: 2 bases; junction bases outside the gene matches: 2. The germline gives CDR1 MNHEY, CDR2 SVGAGI. The CDR3 totals 13 residues.

The chain carries TRBV21-1 and TRBJ2-2; TRBD1, the table's D call, lacks a check against the DNA. TRBV21-1 is a pseudogene. This CDR3 is 18 amino acids long. CDR3 residues: CASTYENRDSPNTGELFF. The CDR3 DNA sequence: TGTGCCAGCACCTACGAAAATCGGGACAGCCCGAACACCGGGGAGCTGTTTTTT.

This sequence joins TRBV27 and TRBJ2-6, with TRBD2 identical over 7 bases. Unmatched junction bases numbered 7, after V lost 4 bases and J lost 1 base. Germline CDR1 is MNHEY and CDR2 is SMNVEV (reference sequence). The CDR3 spans 17 residues. The CDR3 region has the DNA TGTGCCAGCAGTTCCCTTGCGGGAGTATCTGGGGCCAACGTCCTGACTTTC. It codes for CASSSLAGVSGANVLTF.

The rearrangement joins TRBV11-3 to TRBJ2-3; 9 bases are shared with TRBD2. Germline V lookup: CDR1 SGHNT, CDR2 YENEEA. The CDR3 is 15 amino acids. V lost 4 bases, J lost 2 bases, and 4 bases stayed unmatched. CDR3 DNA sequence: TGTGCCAGCAGCTCGGGCGGGGGGGACACAGATACGCAGTATTTT. It yields the protein CASSSGGGDTDTQYF.

V and J are TRBV4-2 and TRBJ2-6; 9 positions match TRBD1. The CDR3 has 17 residues. Trimming removed 4 bases from V and 2 bases from J; junction bases left unmatched: 6. Germline V lookup: CDR1 LGHNA, CDR2 YNFKEQ. The CDR3 sequence is CASSLGQGTAGANVLTF. DNA of the CDR3: TGTGCCAGCAGCCTCGGACAGGGGACGGCTGGGGCCAACGTCCTGACTTTC.

The chain carries TRBV18 and TRBJ2-1; a possible D gene is TRBD2 (5 bases). This CDR3 is 11 amino acids long. Germline V gene data show CDR1 as KGHSH and CDR2 as LQKENI. Trimming took off 4 bases at V and 7 bases at J, with 5 bases between the two ends. CDR3 in amino acids: CASSRGNEQFF. For the CDR3, the DNA is TGTGCCAGCTCACGAGGGAATGAGCAGTTCTTC.

The table lists this clone with a count of one. This rearrangement joins TRBV5-5 to TRBJ1-2; unclear D gene. Per germline, CDR1 SGHKS and CDR2 YYEKEE (reference sequence). With 3 bases removed from V and 8 bases from J, the gap between germline ends came to 20 bases. The CDR3 totals 15 residues. Here the CDR3 reads CASSWRAANVGGYTF. Written as DNA, the CDR3 is TGTGCCAGCAGCTGGCGGGCAGCCAACGTTGGCGGCTACACCTTC.

This clone was detected once. This chain joins TRBV9 and TRBJ1-3; 7 bases line up with TRBD1. Trimming cost V 6 bases and J 0 bases; bases outside gene matches: 3. There are 14 residues in the CDR3. CDR1 SGDLS and CDR2 YYNGEE come from the germline V gene. CDR3 DNA: TGTGCCAGCAACCAGGGGGACTCTGGAAACACCATATATTTT. This gives the protein CASNQGDSGNTIYF.

The gene calls are TRBV6-5 and TRBJ1-2, with D unresolved. In germline, CDR1 is MNHEY, CDR2 SVGAGI. This CDR3 is 13 amino acids long. V dropped 5 bases and J dropped 3 bases, with 10 bases sitting between them. The CDR3 DNA sequence: TGTGCCAGCAGTAGAACAAGCGACTATGGCTACACCTTC. Amino acid sequence: CASSRTSDYGYTF.

The rearrangement uses TRBV7-9 and TRBJ2-2; 8 bases are shared with TRBD2. Per germline, CDR1 SEHNR and CDR2 FQNEAQ (reference sequence). The CDR3 extends over 16 amino acids. With 5 bases clipped from V and 7 bases from J, the junction kept 12 bases outside the gene matches. CDR3 DNA: TGTGCCAGCAGCAGCGAGCGGGAGAGGGTGTTCGGGGAGCTGTTTTTT. It yields the protein CASSSERERVFGELFF.

This clone was counted a few times. The chain couples TRBV28 to TRBJ1-3, with D unresolved. Germline V gene sequence: CDR1 MDHEN, CDR2 SYDVKM. CDR3 size: 16 residues. V was pared by 6 bases and J by 5 bases, with 20 bases between. Here the CDR3 reads CASSRRVRQSRNTIYF. CDR3 coding DNA: TGTGCCAGCAGCCGTCGGGTCCGTCAAAGTAGAAACACCATATATTTT.

This rearrangement joins TRBV3-1 (or the pseudogene TRBV3-2) to TRBJ1-3; D remains unclear. The germline V gene encodes CDR1 LGHDT and CDR2 YNNKEL (reference sequence). CDR3 length equals 15 residues. V lost 4 bases to trimming and J lost 0 bases, with 10 bases between them. CDR3 protein: CASSPGGFSGNTIYF. CDR3 in DNA: TGTGCCAGCAGCCCCGGCGGCTTCTCTGGAAACACCATATATTTT.

The rearrangement joins TRBV5-1 to TRBJ1-2; 10 bases fit TRBD1. The CDR3 extends over 13 amino acids. Trimming removed 0 bases from V and 7 bases from J; junction bases left unmatched: 0. Germline V gene sequence: CDR1 SGHRS, CDR2 YFSETQ. The CDR3 DNA sequence: TGCGCCAGCAGCTTGGGACAGGGGGCTGGCTACACCTTC. It codes for CASSLGQGAGYTF.

DNA of the CDR3: TGTGCCAGCAGCCAAACTAGCGGCGAGCAGTACTTC. This translates into CASSQTSGEQYF. The J gene is TRBJ2-7, the V gene TRBV12-3 or TRBV12-4; TRBD2 aligns across 8 bases. This CDR3 is 12 amino acids long. Trimming at V came to 6 bases and at J to 6 bases, leaving 4 bases not matched to a gene.

The J gene is TRBJ1-1, the V gene TRBV10-3; 7 bases are shared with TRBD1. The CDR3 runs 15 residues. Trimming at V came to 6 bases and at J to 5 bases, leaving 12 bases not matched to a gene. Germline V gives CDR1 ENHRY, CDR2 SYGVKD. CDR3 bases: TGTGCCATCAGCCAATTAACAGGGGTAGAGACTGAAGCTTTCTTT. Amino acids: CAISQLTGVETEAFF.

The chain employs TRBV27 and TRBJ1-2, with 8 bases fitting TRBD1. The germline gives CDR1 MNHEY, CDR2 SMNVEV (reference sequence). Trimming took 5 bases from V and 8 from J; bases not matched to a gene: 7. The CDR3 has 13 residues. CDR3 in DNA: TGTGCCAGCAGTATGGGGACAGGTGGCGGCTACACCTTC. This translates into CASSMGTGGGYTF.

Only one count was recorded for this clone. This chain connects TRBV6-5 to TRBJ2-5, with TRBD1 as a possible D gene (7 bases). Deletions cut 6 bases from V and 5 bases from J, with 13 bases between. CDR1 MNHEY and CDR2 SVGAGI come from the germline V gene. The length of the CDR3 is 13 residues. The DNA for the CDR3 is TGTGCCAGCAGGAAACCAGGGGGGGAGACCCAGTACTTC. Its protein product is CASRKPGGETQYF.

In DNA form, the CDR3 reads TGCGCCAGCAGCCTCTCCGGGGAGCTGTTTTTT. Protein: CASSLSGELFF. The chain has TRBV5-1 and TRBJ2-2, with D unclear. V was clipped by 4 bases and J by 6 bases, with 4 bases between them. The CDR3 is 11 residues long. Germline lookup yields CDR1 SGHRS and CDR2 YFSETQ. The full variable domain, with the rest looked up from reference TRBV5-1 and TRBJ2-2, is KAGVTQTPRYLIKTRGQQVTLSCSPISGHRSVSWYQQTPGQGLQFLFEYFSETQRNKGNFPGRFSGRQFSNSRSEMNVSTLELGDSALYLCASSLSGELFFGEGSRLTVL.

V is TRBV6-5 and J is TRBJ2-1, with D maybe TRBD1 (5 bases). This CDR3 is built from 11 residues. Germline V gene sequence: CDR1 MNHEY, CDR2 SVGAGI. With 6 bases removed from V and 7 bases from J, the gap between germline ends came to 7 bases. The CDR3 region has the DNA TGTGCCAGCAGAAGACAGAATGAGCAGTTCTTC. This translates into CASRRQNEQFF.

The chain joins TRBV6-6 to TRBJ2-7, with D tentatively TRBD1 (6 bases). Between the trimmed V and J ends, which lost 0 bases and 2 bases, there was a span of 11 bases. This CDR3 is built from 15 residues. CDR1 MNHNY and CDR2 SVGAGI come from the germline V gene (reference sequence). The CDR3 here is CASSYSQGTAYEQYF. CDR3 bases: TGTGCCAGCAGTTACTCACAGGGAACGGCCTACGAGCAGTACTTC.

The CDR3 region has the DNA TGCGCCAGCAGCGACACCAACAGGGGGCGTTACGAGCAGTACTTC. It translates to CASSDTNRGRYEQYF. J is TRBJ2-7 and V is TRBV5-1; 9 bases are shared with TRBD1. From germline, CDR1 is SGHRS and CDR2 YFSETQ. The CDR3 runs 15 residues. V gave up 4 bases and J gave up 4 bases; unmatched junction bases: 9. The full variable domain, rest sourced from reference TRBV5-1 and TRBJ2-7, is KAGVTQTPRYLIKTRGQQVTLSCSPISGHRSVSWYQQTPGQGLQFLFEYFSETQRNKGNFPGRFSGRQFSNSRSEMNVSTLELGDSALYLCASSDTNRGRYEQYFGPGTRLTVT.

This sequence joins TRBV5-1 and TRBJ2-1, with D tentatively TRBD1 (5 bases). This CDR3 has 15 residues. Germline CDR1 SGHRS, CDR2 YFSETQ. V dropped 3 bases and J dropped 4 bases, with 14 bases sitting between them. CDR3 bases: TGCGCCAGCAGCTCGGACACCGTTAGTTACAATGAGCAGTTCTTC. Its translation is CASSSDTVSYNEQFF.